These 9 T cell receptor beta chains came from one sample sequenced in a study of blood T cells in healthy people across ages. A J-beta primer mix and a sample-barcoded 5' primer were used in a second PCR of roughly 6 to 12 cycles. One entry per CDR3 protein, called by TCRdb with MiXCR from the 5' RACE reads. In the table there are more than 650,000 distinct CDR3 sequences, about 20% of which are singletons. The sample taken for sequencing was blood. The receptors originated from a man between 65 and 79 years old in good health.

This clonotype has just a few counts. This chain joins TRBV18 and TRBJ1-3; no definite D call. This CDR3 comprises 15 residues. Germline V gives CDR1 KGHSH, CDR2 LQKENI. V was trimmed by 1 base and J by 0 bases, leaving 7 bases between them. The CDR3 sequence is CASSPQLSSGNTIYF. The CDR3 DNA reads TGTGCCAGCTCACCACAGTTGAGCTCTGGAAACACCATATATTTT. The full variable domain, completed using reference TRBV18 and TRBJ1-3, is NAGVMQNPRHLVRRRGQEARLRCSPMKGHSHVYWYRQLPEEGLKFMVYLQKENIIDESGMPKERFSAEFPKEGPSILRIQQVVRGDSAAYFCASSPQLSSGNTIYFGEGSWLTVV.

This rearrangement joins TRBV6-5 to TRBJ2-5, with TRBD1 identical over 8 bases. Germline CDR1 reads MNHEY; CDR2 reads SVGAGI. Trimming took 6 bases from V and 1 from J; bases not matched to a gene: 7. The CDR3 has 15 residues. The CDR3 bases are TGTGCCAGCAGCAACCGACAGGGGCCCCAAGAGACCCAGTACTTC. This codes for CASSNRQGPQETQYF.

The CDR3 DNA is TGTGCCAGCAGCCAATCCACCTTTTCGGGGGGCTACACCTTC. It specifies CASSQSTFSGGYTF. The gene calls are TRBV16 and TRBJ1-2; D call uncertain. V dropped 0 bases and J dropped 8 bases, with 13 bases sitting between them. The CDR3 has 14 residues. Germline V gives CDR1 KGHSY, CDR2 FQNENV.

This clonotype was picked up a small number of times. CDR3 DNA: TGTGCCAGCAGTTTATCAGGGCAAGGAACTCAAGAGACCCAGTACTTC. It translates to CASSLSGQGTQETQYF. The rearrangement links TRBV28 to TRBJ2-5, with a possible D match to TRBD1 (5 bases). V lost 1 base and J 2 bases, leaving 14 bases between the germline ends. The CDR3 length is 16 residues. CDR1 and CDR2 (germline): MDHEN, SYDVKM.

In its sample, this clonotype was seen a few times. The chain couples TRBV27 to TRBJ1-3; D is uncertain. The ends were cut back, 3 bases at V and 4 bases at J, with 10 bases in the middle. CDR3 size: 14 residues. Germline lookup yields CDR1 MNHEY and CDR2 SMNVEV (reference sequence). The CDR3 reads CASSLPKRGNTIYF. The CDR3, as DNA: TGTGCCAGCAGTTTGCCAAAAAGGGGAAACACCATATATTTT.

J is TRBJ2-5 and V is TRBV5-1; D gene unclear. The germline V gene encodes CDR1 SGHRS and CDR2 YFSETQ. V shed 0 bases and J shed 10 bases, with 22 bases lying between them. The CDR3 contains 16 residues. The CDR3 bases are TGCGCCAGCAGCTTGGGGCAGTCTCTGATGAGTGTGGACCAGTACTTC. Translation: CASSLGQSLMSVDQYF.

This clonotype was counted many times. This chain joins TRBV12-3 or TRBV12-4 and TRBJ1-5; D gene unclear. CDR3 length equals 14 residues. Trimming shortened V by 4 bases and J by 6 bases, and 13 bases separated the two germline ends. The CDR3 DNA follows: TGTGCCAGCAGTTATGACCCGTGGACTCAGCCCCAGCATTTT. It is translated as CASSYDPWTQPQHF.

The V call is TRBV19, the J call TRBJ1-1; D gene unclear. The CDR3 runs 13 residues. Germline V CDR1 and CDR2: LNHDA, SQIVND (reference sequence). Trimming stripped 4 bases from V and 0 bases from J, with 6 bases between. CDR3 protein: CASSNQLNTEAFF. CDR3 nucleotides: TGTGCCAGTAGTAATCAGTTGAACACTGAAGCTTTCTTT.

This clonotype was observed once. The CDR3 loop reads CASSGVLTGTYF. CDR3 coding DNA: TGTGCCAGCAGTGGGGTCCTGACTGGGACGTACTTC. The chain links TRBV7-9 to TRBJ2-4; the D gene could be TRBD1 or TRBD2 (5 bases each). Trimming left V 6 bases short and J 15 bases short, with 18 bases between. The CDR3 has 12 amino acids. The germline V gene encodes CDR1 SEHNR and CDR2 FQNEAQ (reference sequence). The full variable domain, completed using reference TRBV7-9 and TRBJ2-4, is DTGVSQNPRHKITKRGQNVTFRCDPISEHNRLYWYRQTLGQGPEFLTYFQNEAQLEKSRLLSDRFSAERPKGSFSTLEIQRTEQGDSAMYLCASSGVLTGTYFGAGTRLSVL.